The 21 T cell receptor beta chains reported below all come from one sample, sequenced in a study of graft-versus-host responses after intestinal transplantation (dated by TCRdb to the early 2020s). Libraries were made using the immunoSEQ multiplex PCR assay. TCRdb mirrors the immuneACCESS table, restricted to in-frame sequences. Some clones are absent from its copies; in checked studies, under half trace to an unresolved V gene, and the reason for the others is unknown. This sample is represented by about 23,000 clones; over 90% of them were singletons. The biggest ten clones account for approximately 2% of the sample. The specimen comprised PBMCs, sampled 39 to 40 days after intestinal transplant. These receptors came from a human patient who received an intestinal transplant, so some T cells may come from the graft donor.

The rearrangement uses TRBV11-1 and TRBJ2-7; weak D call: TRBD1 (6 bases). The ends were cut back, 1 base at V and 0 bases at J, with 10 bases in the middle. The length of the CDR3 is 15 residues. Germline V lookup: CDR1 SGHAT, CDR2 FQDESV (reference sequence). CDR3 amino acids: CASSLGGGVSYEQYF. In DNA, the CDR3 is TGTGCCAGCAGCTTAGGTGGGGGCGTCTCCTACGAGCAGTACTTC.

This clone was picked up one time. V usage is TRBV14 and J usage is TRBJ1-2, with TRBD1 identical over 7 bases. V was pared by 1 base and J by 5 bases, with 13 bases of the junction left unmatched. This CDR3 region has 17 residues. Per germline, CDR1 SGHDN and CDR2 FVKESK. CDR3 in DNA: TGTGCCAGCAGCCAAGCCTCCGGGACAGCAAGTAGTTATGGCTACACCTTC. Translation gives CASSQASGTASSYGYTF.

This clone was observed a handful of times. The chain couples TRBV28 to TRBJ1-1, with D perhaps matching TRBD1 (5 bases). This CDR3 region has 13 residues. The V gene lost 4 bases and the J gene lost 1 base, with 7 bases spanning the gap. Germline lookup yields CDR1 MDHEN and CDR2 SYDVKM. The CDR3 is CASSSQGNTEAFF. CDR3 nucleotides: TGTGCCAGCAGTTCGCAGGGGAACACTGAAGCTTTCTTT. Using reference TRBV28 and TRBJ1-1 for the parts outside the CDR3, the full variable domain is DVKVTQSSRYLVKRTGEKVFLECVQDMDHENMFWYRQDPGLGLRLIYFSYDVKMKEKGDIPEGYSVSREKKERFSLILESASTNQTSMYLCASSSQGNTEAFFGQGTRLTVV.

Regarding this clone: The identical CDR3 is also encoded by other nucleotide sequences in the sample. The chain uses TRBV11-2 and TRBJ2-3; perhaps D is TRBD1 or TRBD2 (5 bases each). Between the trimmed V and J ends, which lost 10 bases and 6 bases, there was a span of 20 bases. Per the germline V gene, CDR1 is SGHAT and CDR2 is FQNNGV. The CDR3 has 14 residues. CDR3 in DNA: TGTGCCATCCCGGGGACGGACGACACGGATACGCAGTATTTT. This translates into CAIPGTDDTDTQYF.

This clone came up once. The rearrangement joins TRBV27 to TRBJ2-1; TRBD2 matches 7 bases. Germline V lookup: CDR1 MNHEY, CDR2 SMNVEV (reference sequence). The V gene end was trimmed by 2 bases and the J gene end by 4 bases; junction bases not matched to a gene: 2. This CDR3 has 14 amino acids. CDR3 in DNA: TGTGCCAGCAGTTTAGGTAGCGGGTACAATGAGCAGTTCTTC. This gives the protein CASSLGSGYNEQFF.

A note on this clone: An end of the junction differs from the germline gene, which may be a read error. V and J are TRBV7-9 and TRBJ2-3; tentative D call: TRBD2 (6 bases). The CDR3 has 14 residues. The germline CDR1 and CDR2 sequences are SEHNR and FQNEAQ (reference sequence). CDR3 nucleotide sequence: TGTGCCAGCAGCATAGCGGTCCGCACAGATACGCAGTATTTT. As protein: CASSIAVRTDTQYF.

The CDR3 reads CATSVPGTRHNEQFF. The CDR3 DNA sequence: TGTGCCACCAGCGTACCCGGGACTAGGCACAATGAGCAGTTCTTC. The chain combines TRBV15 with TRBJ2-1; 8 positions agree with TRBD2. Trimming removed 5 bases from V and 5 bases from J; junction bases left unmatched: 8. CDR1 is LNHNV, CDR2 YYDKDF, per germline (reference sequence). The CDR3 sequence is 15 residues long.

The rearrangement joins TRBV28 to TRBJ1-1, with D unresolved. Germline V gene lookup returns CDR1 MDHEN and CDR2 SYDVKM. V was shortened by 3 bases and J by 10 bases, with 18 bases between the two germline ends. This CDR3 spans 14 amino acids. The CDR3 DNA is TGTGCCAGCAGTTTTCCTGCTTTCCGGGAAGGAGCTTTCTTT. Amino acids: CASSFPAFREGAFF.

The V and J genes are TRBV27 and TRBJ2-5; D is ambiguous. The J call is doubtful: the DNA matches TRBJ2-7 better. CDR1 is MNHEY and CDR2 is SMNVEV in the germline V gene (reference sequence). This CDR3 contains 15 residues. In DNA, the CDR3 is TGTGCCAGCAGTTCCTCCGCCCCCATCGCCTACGAGCAGTACTTC. It codes for CASSSSAPIAYEQYF.

V gene TRBV28 combines with J gene TRBJ1-1, with 7 bases identical to TRBD1. This CDR3 region has 16 residues. Looked up from germline, CDR1 is MDHEN and CDR2 is SYDVKM. V was clipped by 3 bases and J by 1 base; unmatched bases: 8. The CDR3 is CASSFSWAGGNTEAFF. CDR3 nucleotide sequence: TGTGCCAGCAGTTTTTCGTGGGCAGGGGGGAACACTGAAGCTTTCTTT.

The chain is built from TRBV2 and TRBJ2-1, with TRBD2 matching over 13 bases. The CDR3 covers 17 residues. The J segment lost 5 bases and the V segment lost 4 bases, leaving 8 bases of the junction unmatched. CDR1 is SNHLY and CDR2 is FYNNEI in the germline V gene. The DNA of the CDR3 is TGTGCCAGCAGTGTGGGACTAGCGGGATGGAGGAACAATGAGCAGTTCTTC. This codes for CASSVGLAGWRNNEQFF.

V usage is TRBV9 and J usage is TRBJ2-3; D may be TRBD2 (5 bases). This CDR3 region has 15 residues. Trimming shortened V by 0 bases and J by 1 base, and 9 bases separated the two germline ends. Germline V lookup: CDR1 SGDLS, CDR2 YYNGEE. The CDR3 nucleotides read TGTGCCAGCAGCGTAGGGACTGTGGGCACAGATACGCAGTATTTT. Protein sequence: CASSVGTVGTDTQYF.

V and J are TRBV28 and TRBJ2-3; 7 bases are shared with TRBD2. The germline gives CDR1 MDHEN, CDR2 SYDVKM. CDR3 length: 16 amino acids. V lost 3 bases to trimming and J lost 3 bases; unmatched junction nucleotides: 9. CDR3 region: CASSLGGGGGTDTQYF. In DNA form, the CDR3 reads TGTGCCAGCAGTTTGGGGGGGGGAGGTGGGACAGATACGCAGTATTTT.

In its sample, this clone was seen once. The chain recombines TRBV9 with TRBJ1-2; a weak D match, TRBD1 (6 bases). The CDR3 runs to 14 residues. Trimming took off 7 bases at V and 3 bases at J, with 16 bases between the two ends. Per germline, CDR1 SGDLS and CDR2 YYNGEE. CDR3 DNA sequence: TGTGCCAGCGCCGGGGCGGGGGCAGACTATGGCTACACCTTC. Encoded protein: CASAGAGADYGYTF. Together with reference TRBV9 and TRBJ1-2, the CDR3 gives the full variable domain: DSGVTQTPKHLITATGQRVTLRCSPRSGDLSVYWYQQSLDQGLQFLIQYYNGEERAKGNILERFSAQQFPDLHSELNLSSLELGDSALYFCASAGAGADYGYTFGSGTRLTVV.

This rearrangement joins TRBV7-9 to TRBJ2-7; no firm D call. V lost 5 bases and J 4 bases, leaving 12 bases between the germline ends. Germline V lookup: CDR1 SEHNR, CDR2 FQNEAQ (reference sequence). The CDR3 has 13 residues. The CDR3 bases are TGTGCCAGCAGCCCCGGGCCCACTTACGAGCAGTACTTC. Translation gives CASSPGPTYEQYF.

The chain joins TRBV30 to TRBJ1-2; the D is unclear. CDR1 is GTSNPN, CDR2 SVGIG, per germline (reference sequence). Trimming shortened V by 4 bases and J by 2 bases, and 14 bases separated the two germline ends. This CDR3 has 14 amino acids. The CDR3 nucleotides are TGTGCCTGGAAACGCGGCAGGATAAACTATGGCTACACCTTC. This translates into CAWKRGRINYGYTF.

The chain recombines TRBV20-1 with TRBJ2-7; the D is unclear. V lost 6 bases and J lost 2, with 8 bases in between. Germline loops: CDR1 DFQATT, CDR2 SNEGSKA (reference sequence). CDR3 length equals 11 residues. CDR3 nucleotides: TGCAGTGCCGCTCCACCCTACGAGCAGTACTTC. This gives the protein CSAAPPYEQYF.

This clone was picked up one time. V usage is TRBV7-9 and J usage is TRBJ2-7, with 9 nucleotides matching TRBD1. The CDR3 has 16 residues. Germline V lookup: CDR1 SEHNR, CDR2 FQNEAQ (reference sequence). V was clipped by 2 bases and J by 5 bases; unmatched bases: 10. For the CDR3, the DNA is TGTGCCAGCAGCTTAATCATGGGACAGGGAGAGCACGAGCAGTACTTC. Protein: CASSLIMGQGEHEQYF.

This clone was picked up one time. The chain is built from TRBV7-3 and TRBJ2-1; 10 nucleotides agree with TRBD2. The CDR3 consists of 16 residues. J gave up 5 bases and V 5 bases, and 9 bases lay outside the gene matches. Germline V gene data show CDR1 as SGHTA and CDR2 as FQGTGA. The CDR3 bases are TGTGCCAGCAGCATCCCAGGAGCGGGAGGGAACAATGAGCAGTTCTTC. Protein: CASSIPGAGGNNEQFF.

This clone has more than one count but fewer than ten. V usage is TRBV10-3 and J usage is TRBJ1-4; D remains unclear. Trimming stripped 0 bases from V and 8 bases from J, with 4 bases between. CDR1 is ENHRY, CDR2 SYGVKD, per germline. The CDR3 length is 12 residues. CDR3 protein: CAISESREKLFF. The DNA of the CDR3 is TGTGCCATCAGTGAGTCTAGGGAAAAACTGTTTTTT.

V gene TRBV7-2 combines with J gene TRBJ1-3; D is perhaps TRBD1 (5 bases). Germline CDR1 reads SGHTA; CDR2 reads FQGNSA. Trimming took off 4 bases at V and 0 bases at J, with 16 bases between the two ends. The CDR3 runs 17 residues. CDR3 coding DNA: TGTGCCAGCAGCTCCGGCCCTCAGGGATCCTCTGGAAACACCATATATTTT. Translating gives CASSSGPQGSSGNTIYF.